These 22 T cell receptor beta chains were all obtained from the same sample, sequenced in a study of blood T cell repertoires in COVID-19. Profiled with immunoSEQ multiplex PCR; TCRdb holds only in-frame clones, not every one. The table has 80,000 or so clones, 91% seen once. The specimen sequenced was peripheral blood. The origin of the receptors is a woman aged 50 to 65 in a cohort sampled during active COVID-19.

The V gene is TRBV18, the J gene TRBJ1-3; 7 bases agree with TRBD1. Per the germline V gene, CDR1 is KGHSH and CDR2 is LQKENI. V lost 2 bases and J lost 5; bases outside the gene matches: 3. This CDR3 region has 14 residues. The CDR3 loop reads CASSPDRARNTIYF. For the CDR3, the DNA is TGTGCCAGCTCACCAGACAGGGCCCGAAACACCATATATTTT.

The chain combines TRBV3-1 (or the pseudogene TRBV3-2) with TRBJ2-5; 11 bases match TRBD2. This CDR3 region has 15 residues. In germline, CDR1 is LGHDT, CDR2 YNNKEL (reference sequence). With V trimmed by 4 bases and J by 3 bases, 4 bases remained unmatched. The CDR3 protein is CASSRGLADKETQYF. Written as DNA, the CDR3 is TGTGCCAGCAGCCGGGGACTAGCGGATAAAGAGACCCAGTACTTC.

The gene calls are TRBV3-1 (or the pseudogene TRBV3-2) and TRBJ2-2, with unresolved D. Germline CDR1 is LGHDT and CDR2 is YNNKEL (reference sequence). CDR3 length equals 14 residues. V dropped 1 base and J dropped 1 base, with 4 bases sitting between them. In DNA, the CDR3 is TGTGCCAGCAGCCAAGGACAGAACACCGGGGAGCTGTTTTTT. This translates into CASSQGQNTGELFF.

The rearrangement joins TRBV6-1 to TRBJ1-1, with D possibly being TRBD1 (6 bases). There are 15 residues in the CDR3. Trimming took off 1 base at V and 0 bases at J, with 9 bases between the two ends. Germline-derived CDR1 and CDR2 are MNHNS and SASEGT. CDR3: CASSEEGGLNTEAFF. The CDR3, as DNA: TGTGCCAGCAGTGAAGAGGGGGGGTTGAACACTGAAGCTTTCTTT.

The V gene is TRBV7-3, the J gene TRBJ2-2, with TRBD2 identical over 7 bases. This CDR3 comprises 15 residues. The germline gives CDR1 SGHTA, CDR2 FQGTGA. The ends lost 4 bases at V and 5 bases at J; junction bases unmatched: 7. The CDR3 is CASSSFSGKTGELFF. CDR3 nucleotides: TGTGCCAGCAGCTCGTTCAGCGGGAAGACCGGGGAGCTGTTTTTT. Based on the CDR3 plus reference TRBV7-3 and TRBJ2-2, the full variable domain is GAGVSQTPSNKVTEKGKYVELRCDPISGHTALYWYRQSLGQGPEFLIYFQGTGAADDSGLPNDRFFAVRPEGSVSTLKIQRTERGDSAVYLCASSSFSGKTGELFFGEGSRLTVL.

V usage is TRBV7-3 and J usage is TRBJ2-3, with a possible D match to TRBD2 (5 bases). The CDR3 contains 13 residues. Looked up from germline, CDR1 is SGHTA and CDR2 is FQGTGA. V was clipped by 5 bases and J by 3 bases, with 9 bases between them. The CDR3 bases are TGTGCCAGCAGCCACCGGAGGACAGATACGCAGTATTTT. This translates into CASSHRRTDTQYF.

The gene calls are TRBV5-1 and TRBJ1-1; 8 bases line up with TRBD1. After removal of 1 base from V and 4 bases from J, the junction contained 9 bases not matched to a gene. Germline loops: CDR1 SGHRS, CDR2 YFSETQ. The CDR3 extends over 16 amino acids. CDR3 coding DNA: TGCGCCAGCAGCTTGAGAGCCAGGGGGCAGGGCACTGAAGCTTTCTTT. Its translation: CASSLRARGQGTEAFF.

The chain uses TRBV11-3 and TRBJ2-1; 9 bases agree with TRBD1. The CDR3 consists of 15 residues. After removal of 5 bases from V and 3 bases from J, the junction contained 5 bases not matched to a gene. Germline V gives CDR1 SGHNT, CDR2 YENEEA. CDR3 DNA sequence: TGTGCCAGCAGCCCCCGGGACAGGGACTACAATGAGCAGTTCTTC. It translates to CASSPRDRDYNEQFF.

The chain has TRBV6-6 and TRBJ1-5; D ambiguous. The V end lost 7 bases, the J end lost 0 bases, and 7 bases lay between the germline ends. The CDR3 consists of 13 residues. CDR1 MNHNY and CDR2 SVGAGI come from the germline V gene (reference sequence). CDR3 in amino acids: CASKHTSNQPQHF. In DNA form, the CDR3 reads TGTGCCAGCAAGCATACTAGCAATCAGCCCCAGCATTTT.

The chain has TRBV5-1 and TRBJ2-5; 7 bases align to TRBD1. The germline gives CDR1 SGHRS, CDR2 YFSETQ. CDR3 length: 15 residues. J lost 4 bases, V lost 4 bases, and 10 bases had no gene match. This chain's CDR3 is CASSKVPGTVETQYF. The CDR3 DNA reads as TGCGCCAGCAGCAAAGTTCCCGGGACAGTAGAGACCCAGTACTTC.

The chain carries TRBV5-6 and TRBJ1-2; 8 nucleotides align to TRBD1. The J segment lost 4 bases and the V segment lost 0 bases, leaving 5 bases of the junction unmatched. CDR3 length: 15 residues. Germline CDR1 reads SGHDT; CDR2 reads YYEEEE. DNA of the CDR3: TGTGCCAGCAGCTTGGAATCAGGGGGCGGCTATGGCTACACCTTC. This sequence encodes CASSLESGGGYGYTF. Full variable domain (missing parts from reference TRBV5-6 and TRBJ1-2): DAGVTQSPTHLIKTRGQQVTLRCSPKSGHDTVSWYQQALGQGPQFIFQYYEEEERQRGNFPDRFSGHQFPNYSSELNVNALLLGDSALYLCASSLESGGGYGYTFGSGTRLTVV.

The chain uses TRBV6-6 and TRBJ1-5; D unclear. The CDR3 length is 12 residues. The V gene lost 5 bases and the J gene lost 4 bases, with 6 bases spanning the gap. Germline CDR1 is MNHNY and CDR2 is SVGAGI (reference sequence). The CDR3, as DNA: TGTGCCAGCAGTGTAACAAATCAGCCCCAGCATTTT. Protein product: CASSVTNQPQHF.

The chain has TRBV18 and TRBJ2-7, with TRBD2 as a possible D gene (5 bases). In germline, CDR1 is KGHSH, CDR2 LQKENI. CDR3 size: 14 residues. Between the trimmed V and J ends, which lost 3 bases and 6 bases, there was a span of 15 bases. The CDR3 bases are TGTGCCAGCTCACCGGGTCCGGGGAGTCGCGAGCAGTACTTC. It encodes CASSPGPGSREQYF.

V usage is TRBV6-6 and J usage is TRBJ1-5; D is possibly TRBD1 (5 bases). V gave up 6 bases and J gave up 5 bases, with 17 bases separating them. This CDR3 has 15 amino acids. CDR1 MNHNY and CDR2 SVGAGI come from the germline V gene (reference sequence). The CDR3 nucleotides read TGTGCCAGCAGGCCCCAGGGAGGGATGGATCAGCCCCAGCATTTT. Amino acids: CASRPQGGMDQPQHF.

V and J are TRBV6-5 and TRBJ1-1; D call uncertain. This CDR3 comprises 14 residues. Per germline, CDR1 MNHEY and CDR2 SVGAGI. The ends were cut back, 7 bases at V and 0 bases at J, with 12 bases in the middle. The chain's CDR3 is CASTLAPLNTEAFF. In DNA form, the CDR3 reads TGTGCCAGCACCCTGGCCCCCCTGAACACTGAAGCTTTCTTT.

The rearrangement links TRBV3-1 (or the pseudogene TRBV3-2) to TRBJ2-5, with 10 bases matching TRBD2. The CDR3 runs 17 residues. V was pared by 3 bases and J by 0 bases, with 7 bases of the junction left unmatched. CDR1 and CDR2 (germline): LGHDT, YNNKEL (reference sequence). The CDR3 DNA follows: TGTGCCAGCAGCCAGGGATCTAGCGGGGGCTACCAAGAGACCCAGTACTTC. Encoded protein: CASSQGSSGGYQETQYF.

The chain employs TRBV28 and TRBJ1-1; D is unclear. The germline CDR1 and CDR2 sequences are MDHEN and SYDVKM. This CDR3 comprises 11 residues. Trimming cost V 5 bases and J 6 bases, with 7 bases left between them. This chain's CDR3 is CASSTVAEAFF. DNA of the CDR3: TGTGCCAGCAGTACTGTCGCTGAAGCTTTCTTT.

The genes are TRBV9 and TRBJ2-1; tentatively, D is TRBD1 (6 bases). The CDR3 sequence is 14 residues long. Germline loops: CDR1 SGDLS, CDR2 YYNGEE. V lost 0 bases, J lost 5 bases, and 9 bases lay in between. The CDR3 spells CASSVDRANNEQFF. CDR3 nucleotide sequence: TGTGCCAGCAGCGTAGACAGGGCCAACAATGAGCAGTTCTTC. The full variable domain, completed using reference TRBV9 and TRBJ2-1, is DSGVTQTPKHLITATGQRVTLRCSPRSGDLSVYWYQQSLDQGLQFLIQYYNGEERAKGNILERFSAQQFPDLHSELNLSSLELGDSALYFCASSVDRANNEQFFGPGTRLTVL.

This clone was observed a single time. The chain employs TRBV3-1 (or the pseudogene TRBV3-2) and TRBJ2-5, with 9 bases matching TRBD2. CDR3 length: 15 residues. CDR1 is LGHDT, CDR2 YNNKEL, per germline (reference sequence). V gave up 0 bases and J gave up 5 bases; unmatched junction bases: 4. The CDR3 loop reads CASSQEPSGVETQYF. The CDR3 DNA reads as TGTGCCAGCAGCCAAGAGCCTAGCGGGGTGGAGACCCAGTACTTC.

The CDR3 sequence: CASSSNTGTIADEQYF. DNA for the CDR3: TGTGCCAGCAGCTCCAACACCGGGACTATCGCCGACGAGCAGTACTTC. This chain connects TRBV11-3 to TRBJ2-7; 7 bases are shared with TRBD2. The V gene end was trimmed by 4 bases and the J gene end by 5 bases; junction bases not matched to a gene: 14. The CDR3 length is 16 residues. Germline V gene data show CDR1 as SGHNT and CDR2 as YENEEA. Variable domain in full (rest from reference TRBV11-3 and TRBJ2-7): EAGVVQSPRYKIIEKKQPVAFWCNPISGHNTLYWYLQNLGQGPELLIRYENEEAVDDSQLPKDRFSAERLKGVDSTLKIQPAELGDSAVYLCASSSNTGTIADEQYFGPGTRLTVT.

The rearrangement links TRBV29-1 to TRBJ1-4; a weak D match, TRBD1 (5 bases). The germline V and J ends were trimmed by 4 bases and 10 bases, with 10 bases remaining between them. Germline loops: CDR1 SQVTM, CDR2 ANQGSEA. The CDR3 covers 11 residues. The DNA for the CDR3 is TGCAGCGTTGCCTGGGGCGGAAAACTGTTTTTT. This translates into CSVAWGGKLFF.

The V call is TRBV11-2, the J call TRBJ1-1; weak D call: TRBD1 (5 bases). The CDR3 is 12 amino acids. The V end lost 7 bases, the J end lost 0 bases, and 6 bases lay between the germline ends. Germline V gives CDR1 SGHAT, CDR2 FQNNGV. CDR3 nucleotide sequence: TGTGCCAGCACAGGGATGAACACTGAAGCTTTCTTT. Its protein product is CASTGMNTEAFF.